The rows below give T cell receptor beta chains drawn from one sample of a study of shared clonotypes between healthy human individuals. Repertoires were generated with immunoSEQ multiplex PCR, while TCRdb's copy carries only in-frame clones and drops some. The sample comprises some 500,000 clones, approximately 95% of which are singletons, and around 0.067% rests with the top ten. Sequenced: naive CD4+ T cells sorted from blood. The receptor set was obtained from a woman aged 30 to 39 in good health. The CDR3 runs from the conserved cysteine through the conserved F or W. Each record gives: V gene, CDR3 length, J gene, CDR3 protein.

>TRBV5-1|15|TRBJ2-1
CASSSLAGTGNEQFF
>TRBV10-1|15|TRBJ2-7
CASSEGGSDLYEQYF
>TRBV10-1|14|TRBJ2-5
CASSNRDRAETQYF
>TRBV28|17|TRBJ2-7
CASSLTLGQGGNYEQYF
>TRBV10-1|15|TRBJ2-1
CASSLAGGSYNEQFF
>TRBV11-2|15|TRBJ2-7
CASNDPGLFPYEQYF
>TRBV5-1|16|TRBJ1-5
CASSEGPSPNNQPQHF
>TRBV27|13|TRBJ2-7
CASREREAYEQYF
>TRBV19|16|TRBJ1-5
CASSHGQLPGNQPQHF
>TRBV30|11|TRBJ1-3
CAWSGSNTIYF
>TRBV19|13|TRBJ1-2
CASSIGERGGYTF
>TRBV7-8|15|TRBJ2-7
CASTKGRGEPYEQYF
>TRBV7-9|14|TRBJ2-7
CASSLTGGSQGQYF
>TRBV5-1|17|TRBJ2-5
CASTRDGMALGVETQYF
>TRBV7-7|14|TRBJ2-5
CASSPGQAGETQYF
>TRBV21-1|17|TRBJ2-1
CASSPFRTSGSYNEQFF
>TRBV9|15|TRBJ1-2
CASSVKHWGGYGYTF
>TRBV6-6|12|TRBJ2-7
CASSYSLGEQYF
>TRBV19|15|TRBJ2-7
CASSIEWGLAYEQYF
>TRBV19|14|TRBJ2-1
CASSIQGAGYEQFF
>TRBV5-8|15|TRBJ2-1
CASSSGTSSYNEQFF
>TRBV27|13|TRBJ2-1
CASKWGTGNEQFF
>TRBV28|16|TRBJ2-1
CASSFLSGSYYNEQFF
>TRBV5-1|13|TRBJ1-2
CASSVDRAGGYTF
>TRBV5-1|14|TRBJ2-1
CASRNTSGYNEQFF
>TRBV5-1|14|TRBJ1-1
CASSLAVMNTEAFF
>TRBV28|13|TRBJ1-6
CASSLWGDSPLHF
>TRBV5-1|14|TRBJ1-3
CASSLEGTGNTIYF
>TRBV10-3|15|TRBJ2-3
CAISGLAGSTDTQYF
>TRBV7-9|12|TRBJ2-5
CASSLVSETQYF
>TRBV11-2|15|TRBJ2-7
CASTLMGLRTYEQYF
>TRBV2|14|TRBJ1-2
CASMSQGSNYGYTF
>TRBV27|15|TRBJ1-3
CASGGSGGPGNTIYF
>TRBV7-9|17|TRBJ1-4
CASSQYSSGGGGEKLFF
>TRBV7-8|14|TRBJ1-1
CASSVRRLNTEAFF
>TRBV7-9|15|TRBJ1-1
CASSRRGPMNTEAFF
>TRBV6-5|15|TRBJ2-7
CASSTRHRLSYEQYF
>TRBV19|14|TRBJ2-2
CASSTQGAGGELFF
>TRBV4-2|18|TRBJ2-3
CASSPLLTRTYSTDTQYF
>TRBV6-5|16|TRBJ2-7
CASSYKGTSGTYEQYF
>TRBV9|15|TRBJ2-5
CASSVGLREAETQYF
>TRBV4-1|15|TRBJ1-1
CASSLHTSGNTEAFF
>TRBV11-3|17|TRBJ2-7
CASSYSPHAGNTYEQYF
>TRBV30|12|TRBJ1-2
CACQLGQNGYTF
>TRBV5-1|15|TRBJ2-1
CASSLGVAGVNEQFF
>TRBV4-2|15|TRBJ1-1
CASSQDGRSNTEAFF
>TRBV6-6|16|TRBJ2-1
CASTDYSKRSYNEQFF
>TRBV7-9|12|TRBJ2-1
CASSLGNNEQFF
>TRBV5-1|14|TRBJ2-7
CASSLAGRSYEQYF
>TRBV14|16|TRBJ1-3
CASSHETGGFGNTIYF
>TRBV4-2|14|TRBJ2-7
CASSSSGRAYEQYF
>TRBV18|16|TRBJ1-1
CASSDTGDLRNTEAFF
>TRBV29-1|15|TRBJ2-3
CSVGLAGEGTDTQYF
>TRBV4-1|19|TRBJ2-2
CASSRKATGLAGNTGELFF
>TRBV4-2|16|TRBJ2-3
CASSQDSGLSTDTQYF
>TRBV6-4|16|TRBJ2-3
CASRTEKDRGTDTQYF